These 30 T cell receptor beta chains came from one sample sequenced in a study of blood T cell repertoires in COVID-19. TCRdb's copy holds only in-frame clones and misses some; the assay was immunoSEQ multiplex PCR. The sample shows roughly 48,000 clones, 88% of them seen only once. The source material was peripheral blood. The receptor set was obtained from a human donor in a cohort sampled during active COVID-19.

The J gene is TRBJ1-1, the V gene TRBV6-1; possible D gene TRBD1, 6 bases. Germline CDR1 is MNHNS and CDR2 is SASEGT. CDR3 length equals 13 residues. V lost 3 bases and J lost 5, with 10 bases in between. The CDR3 reads CASSETRGTEAFF. CDR3 sequence (DNA): TGTGCCAGCAGTGAGACCAGGGGAACTGAAGCTTTCTTT.

The chain employs TRBV27 and TRBJ2-1; D may be TRBD2 (5 bases). V was cut by 5 bases and J by 12 bases, with 14 bases left in between. Germline assignment: CDR1 MNHEY and CDR2 SMNVEV (reference sequence). This CDR3 is built from 12 residues. The chain's CDR3 is CASSTSGMVQFF. In DNA, the CDR3 is TGTGCCAGCAGTACCTCCGGGATGGTGCAGTTCTTC.

The V call is TRBV9, the J call TRBJ1-1; D unclear. The CDR3 runs to 12 residues. Germline CDR1 SGDLS, CDR2 YYNGEE. The germline V and J ends were trimmed by 2 bases and 3 bases, with 5 bases remaining between them. The CDR3 loop is CASSVQDTEAFF. CDR3 coding DNA: TGTGCCAGCAGCGTCCAGGACACTGAAGCTTTCTTT.

This rearrangement joins TRBV2 to TRBJ1-1; TRBD1 is a possible D gene (6 bases). CDR1 and CDR2 (germline): SNHLY, FYNNEI. V gave up 4 bases and J gave up 5 bases, with 17 bases separating them. The CDR3 runs to 15 residues. CDR3 sequence reads: CASSARRGGPTEAFF. The CDR3 region has the DNA TGTGCCAGCAGTGCCCGTCGGGGGGGGCCGACTGAAGCTTTCTTT.

This clone occurred once. The J gene is TRBJ1-4, the V gene TRBV30; tentatively, D is TRBD1 (5 bases). The V gene lost 0 bases and the J gene lost 11 bases, with 13 bases spanning the gap. The CDR3 totals 13 residues. Germline CDR1 GTSNPN, CDR2 SVGIG (reference sequence). CDR3 nucleotides: TGTGCCTGGAGTGTTAAGGGACTGGGGAAACTGTTTTTT. The encoded protein is CAWSVKGLGKLFF.

The chain employs TRBV11-2 and TRBJ2-1, with unresolved D. Trimming took off 3 bases at V and 5 bases at J, with 11 bases between the two ends. Germline assignment: CDR1 SGHAT and CDR2 FQNNGV. This CDR3 is built from 14 residues. The CDR3 sequence: CASSFSVQNNEQFF. CDR3 nucleotides: TGTGCCAGCAGCTTCAGTGTGCAAAACAATGAGCAGTTCTTC. Full variable domain (rest looked up from reference TRBV11-2 and TRBJ2-1): EAGVAQSPRYKIIEKRQSVAFWCNPISGHATLYWYQQILGQGPKLLIQFQNNGVVDDSQLPKDRFSAERLKGVDSTLKIQPAKLEDSAVYLCASSFSVQNNEQFFGPGTRLTVL.

This sequence joins TRBV6-2 or TRBV6-3 and TRBJ1-1, with D perhaps TRBD1 (5 bases). The CDR3 sequence is 13 residues long. With 6 bases removed from V and 4 bases from J, the gap between germline ends came to 12 bases. Germline CDR1 is MNHEY and CDR2 is SVGEGT. CDR3 sequence reads: CASSYRGITEAFF. CDR3 in DNA: TGTGCCAGCAGCTATAGGGGCATCACTGAAGCTTTCTTT.

The chain joins TRBV6-4 to TRBJ1-2; 7 bases are shared with TRBD1. The CDR3 has 16 amino acids. Germline V CDR1 and CDR2: MRHNA, SNTAGT. Here the CDR3 reads CAAVTPGDSPNYGYTF. CDR3 nucleotide sequence: TGTGCAGCAGTGACACCCGGGGACAGCCCTAACTATGGCTACACCTTC.

This sequence joins TRBV9 and TRBJ2-7; 11 bases map to TRBD2. Germline V CDR1 and CDR2: SGDLS, YYNGEE. The CDR3 sequence is 16 residues long. Trimming removed 2 bases from V and 2 bases from J; junction bases left unmatched: 6. CDR3 nucleotides: TGTGCCAGCAGCGTGGGTCTAGCGGGGGGTGCCTACGAGCAGTACTTC. The encoded protein is CASSVGLAGGAYEQYF.

The rearrangement joins TRBV11-2 to TRBJ2-7; tentative D call: TRBD1 (6 bases). V lost 4 bases, J lost 7 bases, and 20 bases lay in between. This CDR3 contains 15 residues. Per germline, CDR1 SGHAT and CDR2 FQNNGV. The CDR3: CASSSFRGNGTEQYF. The CDR3 DNA is TGTGCCAGCAGCTCCTTCAGGGGCAACGGAACTGAGCAGTACTTC.

The V and J genes are TRBV19 and TRBJ1-4; no firm D call. This CDR3 has 15 residues. Germline values: CDR1 LNHDA, CDR2 SQIVND (reference sequence). V lost 4 bases to trimming and J lost 8 bases, with 17 bases between them. CDR3 in amino acids: CASSTGGQWAEKLFF. The CDR3 DNA follows: TGTGCCAGTAGTACGGGAGGGCAGTGGGCAGAAAAACTGTTTTTT.

The CDR3 DNA follows: TGTGCCAGCAGTCCCGCACCTGGGACAGACTACGAGCAGTACTTC. This translates into CASSPAPGTDYEQYF. J is TRBJ2-7 and V is TRBV6-5; 7 positions agree with TRBD1. J was trimmed by 3 bases and V by 5 bases; bases with no gene match: 10. Germline CDR1 and CDR2: MNHEY and SVGAGI. The CDR3 has 15 residues.

The V call is TRBV3-1 (or the pseudogene TRBV3-2), the J call TRBJ2-2; 10 bases are a match to TRBD2. V lost 3 bases to trimming and J lost 1 base; unmatched junction nucleotides: 2. Per the germline V gene, CDR1 is LGHDT and CDR2 is YNNKEL (reference sequence). There are 16 residues in the CDR3. DNA of the CDR3: TGTGCCAGCAGCCAGGTAGCGGGGGGGAACACCGGGGAGCTGTTTTTT. Encoded protein: CASSQVAGGNTGELFF.

The chain has TRBV30 and TRBJ1-4; tentative D call: TRBD1 (5 bases). The CDR3 is 12 residues long. The V end was cut by 2 bases, the J end by 7 bases, with 8 bases between. Germline V gene data show CDR1 as GTSNPN and CDR2 as SVGIG (reference sequence). This CDR3 reads CAWSIQGEKLFF. In DNA, the CDR3 is TGTGCCTGGAGTATCCAGGGTGAAAAACTGTTTTTT.

CDR3 bases: TGTGCCAGCAGCTTAATTGCGGGGGGGATACTAAACCAAGAGACCCAGTACTTC. Protein sequence: CASSLIAGGILNQETQYF. V is TRBV13 and J is TRBJ2-5, with TRBD2 identical over 9 bases. Germline trimming cut 2 bases from V and 0 bases from J; bases unmatched to any gene: 10. Germline CDR1 and CDR2: PRHDT and FYEKMQ (reference sequence). The CDR3 is made up of 18 amino acids.

This clone was picked up one time. The V and J genes are TRBV7-8 and TRBJ2-3, with 7 bases identical to TRBD2. Germline V gene data show CDR1 as SGHVS and CDR2 as FQNEAQ. CDR3 length: 14 amino acids. After removal of 5 bases from V and 3 bases from J, the junction contained 5 bases not matched to a gene. The CDR3 region has the DNA TGTGCCAGCAGCCTCGGACTAGAGACAGATACGCAGTATTTT. This translates into CASSLGLETDTQYF.

The rearrangement uses TRBV7-9 and TRBJ1-1, with 7 bases fitting TRBD1. CDR3 length: 16 amino acids. Trimming removed 5 bases from V and 0 bases from J; junction bases left unmatched: 9. Germline CDR1 SEHNR, CDR2 FQNEAQ (reference sequence). The CDR3 loop is CASSPPGGRMNTEAFF. The CDR3 coding sequence is TGTGCCAGCAGCCCTCCAGGGGGGCGAATGAACACTGAAGCTTTCTTT.

J is TRBJ2-7 and V is TRBV19, with 8 bases matching TRBD1. V shed 3 bases and J 0 bases; nucleotides not matched to a gene: 4. CDR1 and CDR2 from the germline V gene are LNHDA and SQIVND (reference sequence). The CDR3 runs to 15 residues. The CDR3 protein is CASSIWGQDSYEQYF. The CDR3 DNA is TGTGCCAGTAGTATTTGGGGACAGGACTCCTACGAGCAGTACTTC.

The rearrangement uses TRBV3-1 (or the pseudogene TRBV3-2) and TRBJ2-5, with 11 bases identical to TRBD1. Trimming removed 0 bases from V and 7 bases from J; junction bases left unmatched: 10. The germline V gene encodes CDR1 LGHDT and CDR2 YNNKEL (reference sequence). The CDR3 is 17 amino acids. The DNA for the CDR3 is TGTGCCAGCAGCCAAGACTTGGACAGGGGGCTCCGGGGGACCCAGTACTTC. The encoded protein is CASSQDLDRGLRGTQYF.

This chain links TRBV7-2 with TRBJ1-2, with 7 bases matching TRBD1. The CDR3 has 12 amino acids. Germline lookup yields CDR1 SGHTA and CDR2 FQGNSA. Unmatched junction bases numbered 4, after V lost 5 bases and J lost 7 bases. The CDR3 loop reads CASSQGTVGYTF. The CDR3 DNA reads TGTGCCAGCAGCCAAGGGACAGTTGGCTACACCTTC.

This clone appeared a single time. The chain is built from TRBV5-4 and TRBJ2-2; TRBD2 might be the D (6 bases). The ends were cut back, 2 bases at V and 3 bases at J, with 14 bases in the middle. Germline values: CDR1 SGHNT, CDR2 YYREEE (reference sequence). The CDR3 sequence is 16 residues long. In DNA, the CDR3 is TGTGCCAGCAGCTTCCCCCGCGGGGCCGACACCGGGGAGCTGTTTTTT. This codes for CASSFPRGADTGELFF.

The chain combines TRBV28 with TRBJ1-2; a possible D gene is TRBD1 (5 bases). CDR1 is MDHEN and CDR2 is SYDVKM in the germline V gene. CDR3 size: 12 residues. The V gene lost 5 bases and the J gene lost 8 bases, with 12 bases spanning the gap. CDR3 sequence: CASSRGIGGYTF. In DNA, the CDR3 is TGTGCCAGCAGTCGGGGGATTGGAGGCTACACCTTC.

The sample holds one count of this clone. This chain links TRBV4-2 with TRBJ1-4; D is possibly TRBD1 (5 bases). The V gene lost 2 bases and the J gene lost 1 base, with 8 bases spanning the gap. From germline, CDR1 is LGHNA and CDR2 YNFKEQ. The length of the CDR3 is 15 residues. CDR3 in amino acids: CASSQSQGTNEKLFF. For the CDR3, the DNA is TGTGCCAGCAGCCAAAGTCAGGGAACTAATGAAAAACTGTTTTTT.

This CDR3 is CASSPEGRGGNTIYF. The CDR3 DNA sequence: TGTGCCAGCAGCCCGGAAGGCCGGGGTGGAAACACCATATATTTT. The gene calls are TRBV5-4 and TRBJ1-3; no clear D gene. Germline CDR1 reads SGHNT; CDR2 reads YYREEE (reference sequence). The CDR3 is 15 amino acids. Trimming took off 4 bases at V and 3 bases at J, with 14 bases between the two ends.

J is TRBJ1-1 and V is TRBV6-5, with D tentatively TRBD1 (5 bases). Germline CDR1 MNHEY, CDR2 SVGAGI. Trimming took off 6 bases at V and 3 bases at J, with 11 bases between the two ends. This CDR3 is 13 amino acids long. CDR3 DNA sequence: TGTGCCAGCAGCCGGGGGGGGGACACTGAAGCTTTCTTT. Its protein is CASSRGGDTEAFF.

This clone was seen just once. One end of the junction does not line up with germline, which may come from a read error. V and J are TRBV7-7 and TRBJ2-5; D possibly corresponds to TRBD2 (6 bases). The germline V gene encodes CDR1 SSHAT and CDR2 FNYEAQ (reference sequence). CDR3 length: 17 residues. CDR3 nucleotides: TGTGCTAGCAGCTTAACTTCGCCTGGGCGGGGCCAAGAGACCCAGTACTTC. Translating it yields CASSLTSPGRGQETQYF.

The V and J genes are TRBV3-1 (or the pseudogene TRBV3-2) and TRBJ1-2; 7 bases are a match to TRBD1. The CDR3 has 13 amino acids. Germline V lookup: CDR1 LGHDT, CDR2 YNNKEL (reference sequence). After removal of 4 bases from V and 6 bases from J, the junction contained 5 bases not matched to a gene. The CDR3 DNA follows: TGTGCCAGCAGCCTTAACAGGGGTGATGGCTACACCTTC. Encoded protein: CASSLNRGDGYTF.

This chain connects TRBV7-2 to TRBJ1-2; D not certain. The ends were cut back, 2 bases at V and 5 bases at J, with 9 bases in the middle. Per germline, CDR1 SGHTA and CDR2 FQGNSA. This CDR3 comprises 13 residues. In nucleotides, the CDR3 is TGTGCCAGCAGCTTACACGGTGGTTATGGCTACACCTTC. Its protein is CASSLHGGYGYTF.

This chain uses TRBV6-5 with TRBJ2-5; 10 nucleotides line up with TRBD2. This CDR3 contains 15 residues. The V gene's germline CDR1 is MNHEY and CDR2 SVGAGI. Losses at the gene ends were 6 bases for V and 5 bases for J; bases not matched to a gene: 9. The CDR3 loop reads CASSTAGGPFETQYF. The CDR3 DNA is TGTGCCAGCAGCACAGCGGGGGGGCCTTTCGAGACCCAGTACTTC.

The gene calls are TRBV19 and TRBJ1-1; D not certain. Trimming took 6 bases from V and 6 from J, leaving 17 bases between them. CDR3 length: 14 amino acids. Germline V gene data show CDR1 as LNHDA and CDR2 as SQIVND (reference sequence). The DNA of the CDR3 is TGTGCCAGTAGCAAACAAACAGTTTTCGCTGAAGCTTTCTTT. It is translated as CASSKQTVFAEAFF.